This TCR beta chain was obtained from a study of blood T cell repertoires in COVID-19. Overall study: Spain, Italy and the United States supplied samples that represented acute and convalescent COVID-19.

Sequenced by immunoSEQ multiplex PCR; TCRdb stores in-frame clones only, minus some. The sample includes 250,000 to 300,000 clones, approximately 91% of them seen just once. The sequenced material came from peripheral blood. The receptor was isolated from a woman aged 55 to 70 with acute or convalescent COVID-19.

CDR3 amino acids: CASSLEGEPYNEQFF. CDR3 sequence (DNA): TGTGCCAGCAGCCTAGAGGGAGAGCCTTACAATGAGCAGTTCTTC. The chain is built from TRBV7-3 and TRBJ2-1, with D possibly being TRBD2 (5 bases). Germline V gives CDR1 SGHTA, CDR2 FQGTGA. The CDR3 runs 15 residues. V dropped 5 bases and J dropped 4 bases, with 15 bases sitting between them.